The T cell receptor (beta chain) described here comes from a study of blood T cell repertoires in COVID-19 (dated by TCRdb to 2019 to 2021). Regarding the research as a whole: Collaborator samples came from the United States, Italy and Spain and covered acute and convalescent phases of COVID-19. A freely available public database, intended as a resource for researchers studying the immune response to SARS-CoV-2, is where the repertoires were released. Subjects who had been exposed to COVID-19, were actively infected with it, or had recovered from it provided the deeply sampled blood TCRbeta repertoires that made up the dataset. The samples were drawn from two sources: the first 160 participants of the ongoing ImmuneRACE study, and 950 to 1,500 subjects contributed by 6 global collaborators. The material from the prospective study consisted of cDNA or gDNA derived from T cells, B-cell-depleted T cells, or PBMCs. Where available, HLA class I and class II types were obtained from metadata supplied by the sample provider rather than from assay-based typing. A de-identified subject ID, COVID-19 status, age in years and sex were almost always included in the sample metadata. The paper's findings and limits, for the study overall: The quantity of clinical and demographic metadata differed by source and by participant and was supplied without curation.

From the cysteine up to the phenylalanine, the CDR3 has a length of 13 residues. Only the CDR3 DNA is retained, 39 bases long and in frame from the first base. The germline V gene gives CDR1 as SGDLS and CDR2 as YYNGEE. V is reduced by 0 bases and J by 7 bases, leaving a spacing of 8 bases between them. Each collaborating institution followed its own protocols to collect whole blood in K2EDTA tubes. For TCRbeta analysis, collaborators shipped samples in one of three forms: frozen whole blood, isolated PBMCs, or DNA extracted from either of those sample types. This clone appeared once. Its antigen remains undetermined. It has no much larger one-base neighbor in the sample; base qualities were not kept. TCRbeta CDR3 regions were amplified from genomic DNA using the immunoSEQ Assay, a bias-controlled multiplex PCR. In the original analysis: The number of nucleated cells in each sample was estimated by amplification of reference gene primers within the assay. To quantify the absolute abundance of each unique TCRbeta CDR3 rearrangement, sequence reads were collapsed and filtered. For each sample, productive Simpson clonality was calculated as the square root of Simpson's diversity index across productive rearrangements. Imported from immuneACCESS, the table was reduced by TCRdb to in-frame sequences with V and J called. These copies leave out some clones; in studies compared against another copy, an unresolved V gene accounts for under half, and the cause of the remainder is not known. The V and J calls and clone size are taken from that table; D and trimming were inferred from the DNA. The sample table holds about 78,000 clones, of which more than 75% were seen once. The top ten hold 4.5% to 6% of the sample.

Sequenced input: peripheral blood. The chain joins TRBV9 to TRBJ2-1, with TRBD2 perhaps the D gene, on 5 matching bases. This clonotype was sampled from a man in his fifties or sixties with active or convalescent COVID-19. The sequence in DNA is TGTGCCAGCAGCGTAGGACCGGGGAATGAGCAGTTCTTC. Translated, it reads CASSVGPGNEQFF.